This T cell receptor beta chain was found in a study of blood T cell repertoires in COVID-19. Here immunoSEQ multiplex PCR was the method, and the copy in TCRdb shows in-frame clones only, minus some. Among about 140,000 clones listed, 84% were seen once. The ends were cut back, 1 base at V and 0 bases at J, with 7 bases in the middle. CDR3 length: 15 residues. CDR1 and CDR2 from the germline V gene are SNHLY and FYNNEI. Sequenced sample: peripheral blood. The chain is built from TRBV2 and TRBJ1-5; no clear D gene. This sequence was found in a woman aged 60 to 75 with acute or convalescent COVID-19. CDR3 amino acids: CASSEVQASNQPQHF. CDR3 DNA sequence: TGTGCCAGCAGTGAAGTGCAGGCTAGCAATCAGCCCCAGCATTTT.